In its sample, the clone carrying this T cell receptor (beta chain) was seen many times. Its matching antigen is unknown. There were TCR beta CDR3 regions amplified from RNA transcripts. The TCR CDR3 was amplified in a first-round RT-PCR using the HTBI primer set. TCRdb processed the multiplex PCR reads anew with MiXCR; each CDR3 protein has one entry. The top ten clones hold approximately 8% of a sample with fewer than 800,000 distinct CDR3 sequences, about 16% of them seen once. These data originate in a study of T cells in Graves' hyperthyroidism and ophthalmopathy. The CDR3 extends over 14 amino acids. V was shortened by 3 bases and J by 1 base, with 7 bases between the two germline ends. Germline V gene lookup returns CDR1 MDHEN and CDR2 SYDVKM. Uncontrolled infection, other autoimmune disease, pregnancy or lactation disqualified patients from enrolment. The study, taken as a whole, reports: Blood samples included most of the expanded thyroid clonotypes exceeding 0.001.

V gene TRBV28 combines with J gene TRBJ1-5; unclear D gene. The sequence derives from a man aged 18 to 29 with Graves' hyperthyroidism. Sequenced sample: blood. CDR3 region: CASSFTVSNQPQHF. The CDR3 DNA sequence: TGTGCCAGCAGTTTTACAGTCAGCAATCAGCCCCAGCATTTT.